These 16 T cell receptor beta chains came from one sample sequenced in a study of T cell responses to AZD1222 COVID-19 vaccine. TCRdb's table, derived via immunoSEQ multiplex PCR, lists solely in-frame clones and lacks some. The sample comprises roughly 150,000 clones, 88% of which are singletons, and 3% to 4% rests with the top ten. The material sequenced was peripheral blood, taken 28 days after the second AZD1222 dose. The origin of the receptors is an adult who received the AZD1222 COVID-19 vaccine.

This chain joins TRBV28 and TRBJ2-2; 7 nucleotides match TRBD1. Germline V gene data show CDR1 as MDHEN and CDR2 as SYDVKM. Trimming took 5 bases from V and 0 from J; bases not matched to a gene: 3. The CDR3 is made up of 15 amino acids. Written as DNA, the CDR3 is TGTGCCAGCAGTAGAGGGACAGCGAACACCGGGGAGCTGTTTTTT. Translating gives CASSRGTANTGELFF.

This clone was found once. The V call is TRBV25-1, the J call TRBJ1-2; the match to TRBD1 covers 7 bases. The germline V gene encodes CDR1 MGHDK and CDR2 SYGVNS. After removal of 7 bases from V and 5 bases from J, the junction contained 4 bases not matched to a gene. The CDR3 totals 12 residues. DNA of the CDR3: TGTGCCAGCACCACAGGGGTTTATGGCTACACCTTC. Residues: CASTTGVYGYTF.

There are a few counts of this clone. The chain combines TRBV6-5 with TRBJ1-5, with a possible D match to TRBD1 (5 bases). V dropped 0 bases and J dropped 0 bases, with 9 bases sitting between them. Germline CDR1 and CDR2: MNHEY and SVGAGI. The CDR3 consists of 16 residues. The CDR3 here is CASSYSRATSNQPQHF. CDR3 nucleotide sequence: TGTGCCAGCAGTTACTCCAGGGCGACTAGCAATCAGCCCCAGCATTTT.

V and J are TRBV2 and TRBJ1-1, with 7 bases aligning to TRBD1. Germline V gene data show CDR1 as SNHLY and CDR2 as FYNNEI. CDR3 length equals 13 residues. V dropped 4 bases and J dropped 8; count of bases not matched to a gene: 7. The CDR3 region is CASSVVTGPEAFF. CDR3 DNA sequence: TGTGCCAGCAGTGTTGTGACAGGGCCCGAAGCTTTCTTT.

The chain combines TRBV15 with TRBJ1-6; D is unresolved. The length of the CDR3 is 14 residues. Germline V gene data show CDR1 as LNHNV and CDR2 as YYDKDF (reference sequence). The ends were cut back, 5 bases at V and 3 bases at J, with 8 bases in the middle. CDR3 in amino acids: CATSRQSYNSPLHF. The CDR3 DNA reads TGTGCCACCAGCCGACAAAGCTATAATTCACCCCTCCACTTT.

The chain joins TRBV29-1 to TRBJ2-1; a possible D gene is TRBD1 (6 bases). Germline loops: CDR1 SQVTM, CDR2 ANQGSEA. Trimming shortened V by 7 bases and J by 2 bases, and 15 bases separated the two germline ends. The CDR3 is 14 residues long. DNA of the CDR3: TGCAGCGGGCGAAACAGGGATACCTACAATGAGCAGTTCTTC. Its protein is CSGRNRDTYNEQFF.

The rearrangement joins TRBV20-1 to TRBJ1-2; no firm D call. Germline V gene data show CDR1 as DFQATT and CDR2 as SNEGSKA (reference sequence). The CDR3 consists of 9 residues. The CDR3 loop is CRANPGYTF. The CDR3 DNA reads TGCAGAGCGAATCCTGGCTACACCTTC.

The chain recombines TRBV6-1 with TRBJ2-3; D is unclear. This CDR3 has 14 amino acids. CDR1 is MNHNS and CDR2 is SASEGT in the germline V gene. V lost 3 bases and J lost 2, with 9 bases in between. Here the CDR3 DNA reads TGTGCCAGCAGTGAGCAGGCTTCCACAGATACGCAGTATTTT. Translation gives CASSEQASTDTQYF.

This chain connects TRBV11-2 to TRBJ1-2; no clear D. CDR3 length equals 15 residues. V lost 1 base to trimming and J lost 6 bases, with 15 bases between them. Germline CDR1 reads SGHAT; CDR2 reads FQNNGV. CDR3 sequence reads: CASSLVPGWLNGYTF. The CDR3 nucleotides read TGTGCCAGCAGCTTAGTCCCGGGGTGGTTAAATGGCTACACCTTC.

This clone appeared a single time. The chain combines TRBV5-4 with TRBJ2-5; no firm D call. CDR3 size: 14 residues. Trimming took off 2 bases at V and 3 bases at J, with 11 bases between the two ends. Germline CDR1 SGHNT, CDR2 YYREEE (reference sequence). The CDR3 nucleotides are TGTGCCAGCAGCTTCGAAGGGAAAGAAGAGACCCAGTACTTC. Translation gives CASSFEGKEETQYF.

This chain joins TRBV19 and TRBJ2-1; 8 nucleotides agree with TRBD1. This CDR3 comprises 15 residues. The ends lost 7 bases at V and 5 bases at J; junction bases unmatched: 10. The V gene's germline CDR1 is LNHDA and CDR2 SQIVND (reference sequence). CDR3 nucleotides: TGTGCCAGTACCAAGGACAGGGTGGGGAACAATGAGCAGTTCTTC. Its translation: CASTKDRVGNNEQFF.

The chain recombines TRBV11-3 with TRBJ2-5, with TRBD2 identical over 9 bases. Germline CDR1 SGHNT, CDR2 YENEEA. V lost 1 base, J lost 4 bases, and 16 bases stayed unmatched. This CDR3 spans 19 amino acids. The CDR3 DNA is TGTGCCAGCAGCTTAGGTCTAGGGACTAGCAGTACCTATGGAGAGACCCAGTACTTC. Its translation is CASSLGLGTSSTYGETQYF. Filled out from reference TRBV11-3 and TRBJ2-5, the complete variable domain reads EAGVVQSPRYKIIEKKQPVAFWCNPISGHNTLYWYLQNLGQGPELLIRYENEEAVDDSQLPKDRFSAERLKGVDSTLKIQPAELGDSAVYLCASSLGLGTSSTYGETQYFGPGTRLLVL.

This chain uses TRBV27 with TRBJ2-3, with 7 bases fitting TRBD2. Germline lookup yields CDR1 MNHEY and CDR2 SMNVEV (reference sequence). The length of the CDR3 is 17 residues. The V and J ends lost 5 bases and 2 bases, in that order; junction bases with no gene match: 13. CDR3 DNA: TGTGCCAGCAGTAACGCTCGTCGAGCGGGGAACACAGATACGCAGTATTTT. Translation: CASSNARRAGNTDTQYF.

V is TRBV5-1 and J is TRBJ1-1; D uncertain. The germline V gene encodes CDR1 SGHRS and CDR2 YFSETQ. The CDR3 runs to 15 residues. V dropped 3 bases and J dropped 1 base, with 13 bases sitting between them. This CDR3 is CASSSSREGNTEAFF. CDR3 nucleotide sequence: TGCGCCAGCAGCTCCTCGCGGGAGGGGAACACTGAAGCTTTCTTT.

The V call is TRBV28, the J call TRBJ2-1, with 14 nucleotides matching TRBD2. Per germline, CDR1 MDHEN and CDR2 SYDVKM. V lost 7 bases and J lost 3; bases outside the gene matches: 8. This CDR3 comprises 17 residues. The CDR3 here is CASNAGTSGSVYNEQFF. CDR3 nucleotides: TGTGCCAGCAACGCCGGGACTAGCGGGAGCGTCTACAATGAGCAGTTCTTC. Variable domain in full (rest from reference TRBV28 and TRBJ2-1): DVKVTQSSRYLVKRTGEKVFLECVQDMDHENMFWYRQDPGLGLRLIYFSYDVKMKEKGDIPEGYSVSREKKERFSLILESASTNQTSMYLCASNAGTSGSVYNEQFFGPGTRLTVL.

This sequence joins TRBV10-1 and TRBJ2-5; 7 nucleotides agree with TRBD1. CDR3 length equals 15 residues. CDR1 and CDR2 (germline): WNHNN, SYGVQD (reference sequence). The V segment lost 0 bases and the J segment 5 bases; nucleotides outside the gene matches: 6. The CDR3 DNA reads TGCGCCAGCAGTGAGTCTCAGGGGGATCGGGAGACCCAGTACTTC. Protein sequence: CASSESQGDRETQYF.